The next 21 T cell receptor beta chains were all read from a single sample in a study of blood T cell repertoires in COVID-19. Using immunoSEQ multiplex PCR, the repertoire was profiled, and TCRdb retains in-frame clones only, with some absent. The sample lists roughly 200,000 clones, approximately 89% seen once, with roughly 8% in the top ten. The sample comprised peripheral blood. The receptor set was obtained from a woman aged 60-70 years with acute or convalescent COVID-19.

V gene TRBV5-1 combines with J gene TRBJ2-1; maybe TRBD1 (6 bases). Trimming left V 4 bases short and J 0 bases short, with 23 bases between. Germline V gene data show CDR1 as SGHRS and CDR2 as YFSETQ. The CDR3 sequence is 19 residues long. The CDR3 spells CASSPRWSSTGSSYNEQFF. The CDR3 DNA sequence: TGCGCCAGCAGCCCACGATGGTCTTCGACAGGAAGCTCCTACAATGAGCAGTTCTTC.

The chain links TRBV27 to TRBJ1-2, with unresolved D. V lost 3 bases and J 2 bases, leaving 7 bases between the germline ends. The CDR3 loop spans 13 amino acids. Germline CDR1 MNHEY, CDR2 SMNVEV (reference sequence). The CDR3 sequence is CASSLAENYGYTF. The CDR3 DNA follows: TGTGCCAGCAGTTTGGCAGAAAACTATGGCTACACCTTC.

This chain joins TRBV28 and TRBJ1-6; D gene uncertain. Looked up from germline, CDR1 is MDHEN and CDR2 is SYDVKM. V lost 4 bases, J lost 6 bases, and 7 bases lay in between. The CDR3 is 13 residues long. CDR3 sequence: CASSSDFNSPLHF. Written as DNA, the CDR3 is TGTGCCAGCAGTTCCGACTTTAATTCACCCCTCCACTTT.

The DNA for the CDR3 is TGTGCCACCAGTGAGACCGGGACAGGCGATCAGCCCCAGCATTTT. It encodes CATSETGTGDQPQHF. This chain connects TRBV24-1 to TRBJ1-5, with 8 positions matching TRBD1. Germline CDR1 and CDR2: KGHDR and SFDVKD. The J segment lost 5 bases and the V segment lost 4 bases, leaving 6 bases of the junction unmatched. CDR3 length: 15 amino acids.

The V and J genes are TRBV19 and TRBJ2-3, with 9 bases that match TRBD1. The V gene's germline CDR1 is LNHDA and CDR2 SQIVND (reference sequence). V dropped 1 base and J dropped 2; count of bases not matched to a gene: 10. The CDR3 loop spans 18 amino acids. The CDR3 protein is CASSIAARGQGNTDTQYF. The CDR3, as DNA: TGTGCCAGTAGTATAGCCGCCCGGGGACAGGGAAACACAGATACGCAGTATTTT. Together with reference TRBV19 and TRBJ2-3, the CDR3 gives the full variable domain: DGGITQSPKYLFRKEGQNVTLSCEQNLNHDAMYWYRQDPGQGLRLIYYSQIVNDFQKGDIAEGYSVSREKKESFPLTVTSAQKNPTAFYLCASSIAARGQGNTDTQYFGPGTRLTVL.

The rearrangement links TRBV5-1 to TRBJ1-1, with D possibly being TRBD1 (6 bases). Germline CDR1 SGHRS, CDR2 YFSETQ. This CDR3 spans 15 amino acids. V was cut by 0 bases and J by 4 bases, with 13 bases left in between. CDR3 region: CASSLDGGRGTEAFF. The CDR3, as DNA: TGCGCCAGCAGCTTGGATGGGGGCAGGGGCACTGAAGCTTTCTTT.

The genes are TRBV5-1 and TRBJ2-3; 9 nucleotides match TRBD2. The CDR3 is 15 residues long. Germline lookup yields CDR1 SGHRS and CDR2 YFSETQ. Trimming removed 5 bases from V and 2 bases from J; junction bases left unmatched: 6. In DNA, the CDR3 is TGCGCCAGCAGAGCTAGCGGGACCATCACAGATACGCAGTATTTT. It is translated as CASRASGTITDTQYF. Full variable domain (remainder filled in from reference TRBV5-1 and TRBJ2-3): KAGVTQTPRYLIKTRGQQVTLSCSPISGHRSVSWYQQTPGQGLQFLFEYFSETQRNKGNFPGRFSGRQFSNSRSEMNVSTLELGDSALYLCASRASGTITDTQYFGPGTRLTVL.

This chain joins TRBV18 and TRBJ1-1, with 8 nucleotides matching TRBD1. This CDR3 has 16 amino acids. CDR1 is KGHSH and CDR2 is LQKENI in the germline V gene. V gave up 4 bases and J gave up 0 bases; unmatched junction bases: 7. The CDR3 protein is CASSRATGGVNTEAFF. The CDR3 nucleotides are TGTGCCAGCTCACGGGCAACAGGGGGGGTGAACACTGAAGCTTTCTTT.

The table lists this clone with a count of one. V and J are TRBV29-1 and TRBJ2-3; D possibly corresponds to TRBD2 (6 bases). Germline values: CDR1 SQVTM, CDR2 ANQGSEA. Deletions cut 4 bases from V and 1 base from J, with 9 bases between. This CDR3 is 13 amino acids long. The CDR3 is CSVGPSGTDTQYF. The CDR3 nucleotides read TGCAGCGTTGGCCCTAGCGGCACAGATACGCAGTATTTT.

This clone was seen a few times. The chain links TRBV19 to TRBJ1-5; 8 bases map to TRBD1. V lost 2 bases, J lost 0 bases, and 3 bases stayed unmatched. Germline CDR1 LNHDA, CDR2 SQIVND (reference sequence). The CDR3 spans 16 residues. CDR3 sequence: CASSIMGQASNQPQHF. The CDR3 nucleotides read TGTGCCAGTAGTATAATGGGACAGGCTAGCAATCAGCCCCAGCATTTT.

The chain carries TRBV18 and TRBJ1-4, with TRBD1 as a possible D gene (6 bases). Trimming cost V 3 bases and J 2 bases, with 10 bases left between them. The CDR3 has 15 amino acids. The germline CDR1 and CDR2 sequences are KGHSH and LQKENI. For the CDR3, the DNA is TGTGCCAGCTCACCCCTACAGGGTACTAATGAAAAACTGTTTTTT. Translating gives CASSPLQGTNEKLFF.

The CDR3 DNA follows: TGTGCCAGCACCGACTGGGAGGCGCGGGGCTACACCTTC. It yields the protein CASTDWEARGYTF. The rearrangement links TRBV14 to TRBJ1-2; unclear D gene. This CDR3 is built from 13 residues. V was shortened by 7 bases and J by 8 bases, with 17 bases between the two germline ends. Germline loops: CDR1 SGHDN, CDR2 FVKESK.

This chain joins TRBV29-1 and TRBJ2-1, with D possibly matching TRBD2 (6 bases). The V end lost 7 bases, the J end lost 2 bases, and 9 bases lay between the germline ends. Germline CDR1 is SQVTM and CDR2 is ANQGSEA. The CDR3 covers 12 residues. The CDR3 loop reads CSARGTYNEQFF. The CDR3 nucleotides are TGCAGCGCCCGGGGGACCTACAATGAGCAGTTCTTC.

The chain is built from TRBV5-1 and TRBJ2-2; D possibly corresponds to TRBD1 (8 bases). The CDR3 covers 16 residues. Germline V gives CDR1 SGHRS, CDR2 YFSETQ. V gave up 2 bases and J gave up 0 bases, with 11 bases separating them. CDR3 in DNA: TGCGCCAGCAGCTTAGCGGGACAGGCGAACACCGGGGAGCTGTTTTTT. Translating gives CASSLAGQANTGELFF.

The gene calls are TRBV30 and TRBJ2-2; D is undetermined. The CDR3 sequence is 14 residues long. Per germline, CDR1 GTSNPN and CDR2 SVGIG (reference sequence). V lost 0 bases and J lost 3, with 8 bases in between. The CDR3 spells CAWSVTGYTGELFF. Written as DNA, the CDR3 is TGTGCCTGGAGTGTGACGGGTTACACCGGGGAGCTGTTTTTT.

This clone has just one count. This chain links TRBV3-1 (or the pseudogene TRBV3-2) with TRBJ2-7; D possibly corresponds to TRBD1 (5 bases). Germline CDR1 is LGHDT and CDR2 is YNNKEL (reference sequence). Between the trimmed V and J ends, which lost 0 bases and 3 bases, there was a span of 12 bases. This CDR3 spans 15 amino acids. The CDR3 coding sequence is TGTGCCAGCAGCCAAGACCAACACACAGGCTACGAGCAGTACTTC. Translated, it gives CASSQDQHTGYEQYF.

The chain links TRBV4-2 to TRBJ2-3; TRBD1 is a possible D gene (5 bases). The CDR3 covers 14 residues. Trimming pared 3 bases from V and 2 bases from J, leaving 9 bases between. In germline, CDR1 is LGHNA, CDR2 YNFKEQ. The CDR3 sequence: CASSQGRNTDTQYF. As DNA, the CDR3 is TGTGCCAGCAGCCAGGGGCGTAACACAGATACGCAGTATTTT.

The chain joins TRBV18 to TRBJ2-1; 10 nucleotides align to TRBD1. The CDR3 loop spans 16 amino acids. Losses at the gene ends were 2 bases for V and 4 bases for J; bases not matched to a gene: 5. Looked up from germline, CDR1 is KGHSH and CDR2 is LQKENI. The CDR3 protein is CASSPLPGQGYNEQFF. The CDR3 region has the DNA TGTGCCAGCTCACCATTACCGGGACAGGGGTACAATGAGCAGTTCTTC.

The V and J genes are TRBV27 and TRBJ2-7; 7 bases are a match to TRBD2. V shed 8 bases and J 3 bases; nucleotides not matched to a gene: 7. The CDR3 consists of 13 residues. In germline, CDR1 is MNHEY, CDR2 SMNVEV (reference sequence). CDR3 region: CASGRGRVYEQYF. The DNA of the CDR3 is TGTGCCAGCGGGAGGGGCCGGGTCTACGAGCAGTACTTC.

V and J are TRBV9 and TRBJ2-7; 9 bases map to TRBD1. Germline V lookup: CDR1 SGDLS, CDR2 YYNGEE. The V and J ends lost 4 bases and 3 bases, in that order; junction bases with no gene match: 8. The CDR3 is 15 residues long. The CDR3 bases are TGTGCCAGCAGCCGTACCGGGACAGGGTTCTACGAGCAGTACTTC. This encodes CASSRTGTGFYEQYF.

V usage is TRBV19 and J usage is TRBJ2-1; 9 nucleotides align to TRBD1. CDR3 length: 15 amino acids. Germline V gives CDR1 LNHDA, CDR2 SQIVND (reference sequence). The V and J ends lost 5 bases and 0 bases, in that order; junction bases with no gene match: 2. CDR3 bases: TGTGCCAGTAGTGGGACAGGGAGCTCCTACAATGAGCAGTTCTTC. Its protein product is CASSGTGSSYNEQFF.